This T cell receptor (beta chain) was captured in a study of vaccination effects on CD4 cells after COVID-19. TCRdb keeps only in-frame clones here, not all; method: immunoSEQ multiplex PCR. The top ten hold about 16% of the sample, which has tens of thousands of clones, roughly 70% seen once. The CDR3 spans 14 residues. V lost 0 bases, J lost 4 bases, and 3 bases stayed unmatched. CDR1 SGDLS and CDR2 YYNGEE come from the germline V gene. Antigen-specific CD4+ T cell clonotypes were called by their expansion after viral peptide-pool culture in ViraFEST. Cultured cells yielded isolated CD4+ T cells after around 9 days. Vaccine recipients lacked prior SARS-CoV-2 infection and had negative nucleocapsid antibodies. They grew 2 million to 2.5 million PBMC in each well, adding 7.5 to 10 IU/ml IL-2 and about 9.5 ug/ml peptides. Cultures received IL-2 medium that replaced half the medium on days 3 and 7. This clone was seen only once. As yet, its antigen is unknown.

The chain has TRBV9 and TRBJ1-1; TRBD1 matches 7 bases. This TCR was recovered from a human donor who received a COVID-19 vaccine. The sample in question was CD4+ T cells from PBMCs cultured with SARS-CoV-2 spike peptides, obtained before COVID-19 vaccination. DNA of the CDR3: TGTGCCAGCAGCGTAGACAGGGGCGGCACTGAAGCTTTCTTT. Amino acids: CASSVDRGGTEAFF.